What follows is one TCR beta chain and its context. V was clipped by 2 bases and J by 0 bases, with 13 bases between them. CDR3 length: 16 amino acids. CDR1 is MDHEN and CDR2 is SYDVKM in the germline V gene. This specimen belongs to a study of control samples from healthy donors and cancer patients. This table comes from immunoSEQ multiplex PCR, and its TCRdb copy is limited to in-frame clones, with some not included. Of 350,000 to 450,000 clones listed, 90% are singletons. The sequence was obtained from a middle-aged man with head and neck cancer. The sequencing sample was made of PBMCs. The chain combines TRBV28 with TRBJ2-5; D may match TRBD1 or TRBD2 (5 bases each). As DNA, the CDR3 is TGTGCCAGCAGTTTAGAGGGGACCCTGTACCAAGAGACCCAGTACTTC. This encodes CASSLEGTLYQETQYF.